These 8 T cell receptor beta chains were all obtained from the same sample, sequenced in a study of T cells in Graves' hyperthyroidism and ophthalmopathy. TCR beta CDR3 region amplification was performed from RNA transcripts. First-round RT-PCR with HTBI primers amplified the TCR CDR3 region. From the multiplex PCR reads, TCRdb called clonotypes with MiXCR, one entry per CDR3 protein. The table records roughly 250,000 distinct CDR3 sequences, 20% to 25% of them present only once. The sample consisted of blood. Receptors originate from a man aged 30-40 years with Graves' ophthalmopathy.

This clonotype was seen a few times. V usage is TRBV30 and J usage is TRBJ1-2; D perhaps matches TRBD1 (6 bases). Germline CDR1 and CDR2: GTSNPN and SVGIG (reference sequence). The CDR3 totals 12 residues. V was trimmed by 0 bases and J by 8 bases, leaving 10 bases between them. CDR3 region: CAWSVQGEGYTF. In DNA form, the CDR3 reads TGTGCCTGGAGTGTACAGGGAGAGGGCTACACCTTC.

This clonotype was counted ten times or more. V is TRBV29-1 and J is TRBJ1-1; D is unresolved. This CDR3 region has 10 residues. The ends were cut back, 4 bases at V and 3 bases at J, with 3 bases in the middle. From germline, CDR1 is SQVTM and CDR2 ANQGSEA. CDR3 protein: CSVVYTEAFF. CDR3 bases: TGCAGCGTTGTATACACTGAAGCTTTCTTT. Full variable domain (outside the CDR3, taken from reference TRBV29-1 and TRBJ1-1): SAVISQKPSRDICQRGTSLTIQCQVDSQVTMMFWYRQQPGQSLTLIATANQGSEATYESGFVIDKFPISRPNLTFSTLTVSNMSPEDSSIYLCSVVYTEAFFGQGTRLTVV.

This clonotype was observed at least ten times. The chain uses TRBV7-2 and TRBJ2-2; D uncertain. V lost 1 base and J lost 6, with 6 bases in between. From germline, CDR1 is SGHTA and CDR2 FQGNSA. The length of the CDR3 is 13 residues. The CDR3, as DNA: TGTGCCAGCAGCTTAGATCCGGCCGGGGAGCTGTTTTTT. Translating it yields CASSLDPAGELFF.

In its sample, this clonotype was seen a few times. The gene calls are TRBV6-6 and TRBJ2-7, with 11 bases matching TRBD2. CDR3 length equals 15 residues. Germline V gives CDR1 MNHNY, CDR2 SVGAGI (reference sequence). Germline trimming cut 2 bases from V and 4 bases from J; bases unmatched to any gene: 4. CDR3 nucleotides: TGTGCCAGCAGTTACCTTTCTAGCGGGAGGTACGAGCAGTACTTC. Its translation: CASSYLSSGRYEQYF.

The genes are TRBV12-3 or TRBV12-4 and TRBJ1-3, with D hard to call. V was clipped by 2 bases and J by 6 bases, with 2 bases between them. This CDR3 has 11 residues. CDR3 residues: CASSLTNTIYF. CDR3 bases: TGTGCCAGCAGTTTAACAAACACCATATATTTT.

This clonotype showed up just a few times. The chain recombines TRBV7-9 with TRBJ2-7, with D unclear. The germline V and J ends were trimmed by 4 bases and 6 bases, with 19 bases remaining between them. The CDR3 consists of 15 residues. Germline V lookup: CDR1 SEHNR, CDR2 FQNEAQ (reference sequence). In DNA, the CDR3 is TGTGCCAGCAGCTCCCCGGGTCCCCAGGTAGTCGAGCAGTACTTC. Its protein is CASSSPGPQVVEQYF.

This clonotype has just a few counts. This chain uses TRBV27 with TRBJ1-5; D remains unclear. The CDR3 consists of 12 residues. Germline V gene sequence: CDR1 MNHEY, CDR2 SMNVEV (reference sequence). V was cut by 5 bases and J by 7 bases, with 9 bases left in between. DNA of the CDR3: TGTGCCAGCAGTCCCGTCGGCCAGCCCCAGCATTTT. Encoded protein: CASSPVGQPQHF.

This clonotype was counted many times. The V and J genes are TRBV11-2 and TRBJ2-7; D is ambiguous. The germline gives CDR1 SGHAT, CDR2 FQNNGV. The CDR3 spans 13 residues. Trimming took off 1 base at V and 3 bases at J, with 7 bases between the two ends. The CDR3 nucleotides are TGTGCCAGCAGCTTAGGGTCGGGCTACGAGCAGTACTTC. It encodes CASSLGSGYEQYF.